The 30 T cell receptor beta chains reported below all come from one sample, sequenced in a study of Graves' ophthalmopathy and Graves' hyperthyroidism. Researchers took RNA transcripts and amplified TCR beta CDR3 regions from them. The authors performed first-round RT-PCR with HTBI primers and then a second-round multiplex PCR. TCRdb reprocessed the multiplex PCR reads via MiXCR and lists one record per CDR3 protein. Found here are around 1.1 million distinct CDR3 sequences, about 35% of them singletons; the top ten hold 11%. The material sequenced was peripheral blood or thyroid tissue (not recorded which). The receptors originated from an adult man with Graves' hyperthyroidism.

The chain has TRBV7-2 and TRBJ2-5; D may be TRBD1 (6 bases). CDR1 and CDR2 from the germline V gene are SGHTA and FQGNSA. Trimming shortened V by 5 bases and J by 5 bases, and 18 bases separated the two germline ends. The CDR3 consists of 15 residues. This chain's CDR3 is CASSVDGGSGETQYF. Here the CDR3 DNA reads TGTGCCAGCAGCGTAGATGGGGGCTCGGGGGAGACCCAGTACTTC.

This clonotype was observed many times. V is TRBV7-3 and J is TRBJ1-1; D is undetermined. The CDR3 is 17 residues long. Trimming took 3 bases from V and 5 from J, leaving 22 bases between them. The germline V gene encodes CDR1 SGHTA and CDR2 FQGTGA. CDR3 region: CASSFALPLRGRTEAFF. For the CDR3, the DNA is TGTGCCAGCAGCTTCGCCCTGCCCCTTCGGGGTCGGACTGAAGCTTTCTTT.

V gene TRBV14 combines with J gene TRBJ2-5, with 9 bases that match TRBD1. This CDR3 is 18 amino acids long. V gave up 1 base and J gave up 6 bases; unmatched junction bases: 15. Germline V gene data show CDR1 as SGHDN and CDR2 as FVKESK. The CDR3 DNA reads as TGTGCCAGCAGCCAAGTCCCTAGCCGGGACAGGGATCGGCAGACCCAGTACTTC. Its translation is CASSQVPSRDRDRQTQYF.

CDR3 residues: CASSLGLALGETQYF. The CDR3 bases are TGTGCCAGCAGCTTGGGACTAGCCTTGGGGGAGACCCAGTACTTC. This chain uses TRBV7-9 with TRBJ2-5; 9 bases fit TRBD2. The length of the CDR3 is 15 residues. The germline CDR1 and CDR2 sequences are SEHNR and FQNEAQ (reference sequence). The junction had 7 bases not matched to a gene; V was cut back by 3 bases and J by 5 bases.

This clonotype occurred a few times. V is TRBV20-1 and J is TRBJ2-7, with TRBD2 as a possible D gene (5 bases). V was trimmed by 6 bases and J by 0 bases, leaving 15 bases between them. CDR3 length equals 14 residues. The V gene's germline CDR1 is DFQATT and CDR2 SNEGSKA (reference sequence). The CDR3 sequence is CSALRGRSSYEQYF. The CDR3 DNA sequence: TGCAGTGCCCTACGGGGTAGGAGCTCCTACGAGCAGTACTTC.

This chain links TRBV10-3 with TRBJ1-1; 7 bases line up with TRBD1. Per the germline V gene, CDR1 is ENHRY and CDR2 is SYGVKD. Trimming cost V 0 bases and J 10 bases; bases outside gene matches: 2. CDR3 size: 12 residues. Here the CDR3 DNA reads TGTGCCATCAGTGAGTCAAGGGACAGAGCTTTCTTT. This codes for CAISESRDRAFF.

Comments on this clonotype: It may be a read error: a sequence one base away is much more abundant. V and J are TRBV2 and TRBJ1-2; D may be TRBD1 (6 bases). The V gene's germline CDR1 is SNHLY and CDR2 FYNNEI. The CDR3 covers 17 residues. V was cut by 6 bases and J by 1 base, with 21 bases left in between. CDR3 sequence: CASSLRTVPFHNYGYTF. For the CDR3, the DNA is TGTGCCAGCAGCCTGAGGACAGTCCCCTTCCATAACTATGGCTACACCTTC.

Many counts were recorded for this clonotype. The chain employs TRBV13 and TRBJ2-5, with D perhaps assigned TRBD1 or TRBD2 (5 bases each). Looked up from germline, CDR1 is PRHDT and CDR2 is FYEKMQ (reference sequence). With 2 bases removed from V and 5 bases from J, the gap between germline ends came to 18 bases. This CDR3 is built from 16 residues. CDR3 bases: TGTGCCAGCAGCTTAAGATTAATCCTGGGACCGGAGACCCAGTACTTC. Translated, it gives CASSLRLILGPETQYF.

In DNA form, the CDR3 reads TGTGCCACCAGCAGAGATCGGACAGGGGGAACTGAAGCTTTCTTT. Protein product: CATSRDRTGGTEAFF. This chain uses TRBV15 with TRBJ1-1; 10 bases are shared with TRBD1. Trimming at V came to 0 bases and at J to 5 bases, leaving 3 bases not matched to a gene. Germline assignment: CDR1 LNHNV and CDR2 YYDKDF (reference sequence). The CDR3 length is 15 residues.

This clonotype was observed many times. V usage is TRBV7-3 and J usage is TRBJ2-7; 7 bases are a match to TRBD1. In germline, CDR1 is SGHTA, CDR2 FQGTGA. The CDR3 sequence is 14 residues long. The V segment lost 5 bases and the J segment 1 base; nucleotides outside the gene matches: 5. The CDR3 DNA is TGTGCCAGCAGCCCGGGACAGCTGTCCTACGAGCAGTACTTC. Protein sequence: CASSPGQLSYEQYF.

Many counts were recorded for this clonotype. The genes are TRBV5-1 and TRBJ1-6; D unresolved. Germline V gene sequence: CDR1 SGHRS, CDR2 YFSETQ. The CDR3 length is 14 residues. The V end was cut by 4 bases, the J end by 14 bases, with 19 bases between. CDR3 coding DNA: TGCGCCAGCAGCCCCGACGGAGGGAATTCGGCCCTCCACTTT. It yields the protein CASSPDGGNSALHF. Supplemented by reference TRBV5-1 and TRBJ1-6, the full variable domain reads KAGVTQTPRYLIKTRGQQVTLSCSPISGHRSVSWYQQTPGQGLQFLFEYFSETQRNKGNFPGRFSGRQFSNSRSEMNVSTLELGDSALYLCASSPDGGNSALHFGNGTRLTVT.

This clonotype has just a few counts. The chain employs TRBV25-1 and TRBJ2-5; TRBD2 might be the D (5 bases). This CDR3 has 14 amino acids. Germline-derived CDR1 and CDR2 are MGHDK and SYGVNS. Trimming took off 4 bases at V and 5 bases at J, with 14 bases between the two ends. The CDR3 DNA reads TGTGCCAGCAGTGCTAGACCCTCGGGGGAGACCCAGTACTTC. It specifies CASSARPSGETQYF.

V gene TRBV28 combines with J gene TRBJ2-7; D may be TRBD2 (6 bases). This CDR3 has 14 amino acids. The germline CDR1 and CDR2 sequences are MDHEN and SYDVKM. Between the trimmed V and J ends, which lost 6 bases and 3 bases, there was a span of 15 bases. CDR3: CASSAPGLNYEQYF. The CDR3 bases are TGTGCCAGCAGCGCTCCGGGACTTAACTACGAGCAGTACTTC.

This clonotype has ten or more counts. The chain links TRBV11-2 to TRBJ1-6; TRBD1 matches at 8 bases. This CDR3 region has 15 residues. Per germline, CDR1 SGHAT and CDR2 FQNNGV. Trimming cost V 5 bases and J 5 bases; bases outside gene matches: 5. CDR3 DNA sequence: TGTGCCAGCAGCCCAACAGGGGGTAATAATTCACCCCTCCACTTT. Its protein product is CASSPTGGNNSPLHF.

A word on this clonotype: Compared with germline, one end of the junction differs, possibly owing to a read error. The chain uses TRBV7-7 and TRBJ2-5, with D unclear. Germline-derived CDR1 and CDR2 are SSHAT and FNYEAQ (reference sequence). This CDR3 is built from 12 residues. CDR3 nucleotides: TGTACCAGCAGCTTCTCCGAAGAGACCCAGTACTTC. This encodes CTSSFSEETQYF.

The V and J genes are TRBV20-1 and TRBJ2-7; TRBD2 agrees at 8 bases. This CDR3 region has 15 residues. V shed 3 bases, J shed 3 bases, and the junction held 10 bases outside the gene matches. The germline V gene has CDR1 DFQATT and CDR2 SNEGSKA (reference sequence). The DNA of the CDR3 is TGCAGTGCTAGCTCCCTGGGACTAGAGGTCTACGAGCAGTACTTC. Translation: CSASSLGLEVYEQYF.

In its sample, this clonotype was seen many times. The chain links TRBV12-3 or TRBV12-4 to TRBJ2-5; 7 bases agree with TRBD1. The CDR3 is 14 amino acids. V was pared by 4 bases and J by 4 bases, with 6 bases of the junction left unmatched. In nucleotides, the CDR3 is TGTGCCAGCAGTTCGGTTGCAGGGGGAGAGACCCAGTACTTC. Amino acid sequence: CASSSVAGGETQYF.

Remarks on this clonotype: The limits of the CDR3 on the DNA are not certain, so only TCRdb's listed CDR3 is given. This chain connects TRBV10-3 to TRBJ2-7; TRBD2, the D gene given by the table, was not confirmed from the DNA. The CDR3 length is 23 residues, termini included. CDR1 and CDR2 (germline): ENHRY, SYGVKD. The CDR3 region is CAISGPSGRGETQYFGPGYEQYF.

This clonotype turned up a few times. The V gene is TRBV19, the J gene TRBJ1-6; 7 bases align to TRBD1. The CDR3 is made up of 13 amino acids. Germline assignment: CDR1 LNHDA and CDR2 SQIVND (reference sequence). The V gene end was trimmed by 5 bases and the J gene end by 10 bases; junction bases not matched to a gene: 5. CDR3 sequence reads: CASSATGESPLHF. CDR3 DNA sequence: TGTGCCAGTAGTGCCACAGGGGAATCACCCCTCCACTTT.

The J gene is TRBJ1-3, the V gene TRBV7-8; the D gene is possibly TRBD1 (5 bases). The V gene's germline CDR1 is SGHVS and CDR2 FQNEAQ. The CDR3 runs to 16 residues. V lost 5 bases to trimming and J lost 0 bases, with 14 bases between them. CDR3 coding DNA: TGTGCCAGCAGCAGGGACGAAATTCTCTCTGGAAACACCATATATTTT. Amino acids: CASSRDEILSGNTIYF.

This clonotype was seen just once. Its ends do not fully match the called genes, so a read error is possible. V is TRBV7-2 and J is TRBJ1-1; D gene ambiguous. The CDR3 covers 13 residues. Germline V gene sequence: CDR1 SGHTA, CDR2 FQGNSA. The CDR3 DNA follows: TGTGCCATCAGCTTGCGGGGGAACACTGAAGCTTTCTTT. Protein product: CAISLRGNTEAFF.

This clonotype was seen many times. The chain joins TRBV7-8 to TRBJ2-7; TRBD2 matches 9 bases. The germline V gene encodes CDR1 SGHVS and CDR2 FQNEAQ. Trimming cost V 5 bases and J 5 bases; bases outside gene matches: 10. This CDR3 spans 15 amino acids. DNA for the CDR3: TGTGCCAGCAGCCCACTGGCGGGAGGGCCCCACGAGCAGTACTTC. This translates into CASSPLAGGPHEQYF.

This rearrangement joins TRBV2 to TRBJ2-5; D possibly matches TRBD1 or TRBD2 (6 bases each). V lost 3 bases and J 1 base, leaving 24 bases between the germline ends. The germline V gene has CDR1 SNHLY and CDR2 FYNNEI. The CDR3 loop spans 19 amino acids. In DNA form, the CDR3 reads TGTGCCAGCAGTGAGACTAGGCGGAACACCGGGACACTCCAAGAGACCCAGTACTTC. This translates into CASSETRRNTGTLQETQYF.

This clonotype was seen ten or more times. The chain joins TRBV6-5 to TRBJ1-6, with a weak D call TRBD1 (5 bases). Trimming removed 7 bases from V and 13 bases from J, with 23 bases in between. Looked up from germline, CDR1 is MNHEY and CDR2 is SVGAGI. This CDR3 region has 15 residues. CDR3 protein: CASIKRWQQGEPLHF. Written as DNA, the CDR3 is TGTGCCAGCATTAAGCGGTGGCAGCAGGGCGAGCCCCTCCACTTT.

This clonotype was picked up many times. The rearrangement joins TRBV5-1 to TRBJ1-2; TRBD1 matches 9 bases. CDR1 and CDR2 from the germline V gene are SGHRS and YFSETQ. The trim removed 3 bases at V and 4 bases at J, leaving 7 bases unmatched. The CDR3 is 15 amino acids. The CDR3 spells CASSSPDRGGYGYTF. CDR3 nucleotide sequence: TGCGCCAGCAGCTCCCCGGACAGGGGCGGCTATGGCTACACCTTC.

This clonotype has only a few counts. The CDR3: CSARVHRTYEQYF. The CDR3 bases are TGCAGTGCCAGGGTTCACAGAACCTACGAGCAGTACTTC. V gene TRBV20-1 combines with J gene TRBJ2-7; maybe TRBD1 (5 bases). Germline V gene sequence: CDR1 DFQATT, CDR2 SNEGSKA (reference sequence). Trimming took off 6 bases at V and 2 bases at J, with 14 bases between the two ends. This CDR3 has 13 residues.

The genes are TRBV29-1 and TRBJ2-5; perhaps TRBD1 as D (6 bases). Trimming took off 8 bases at V and 2 bases at J, with 12 bases between the two ends. CDR1 and CDR2 (germline): SQVTM, ANQGSEA. The CDR3 loop spans 12 amino acids. The CDR3 protein is CSTNREQETQYF. As DNA, the CDR3 is TGCAGCACCAACAGGGAGCAAGAGACCCAGTACTTC.

This clonotype was seen many times. This chain uses TRBV7-2 with TRBJ2-5; D tentatively fits TRBD1 or TRBD2 (5 bases each). The CDR3 totals 17 residues. Germline V lookup: CDR1 SGHTA, CDR2 FQGNSA. V gave up 2 bases and J gave up 1 base, with 17 bases separating them. The DNA of the CDR3 is TGTGCCAGCAGCTTATTGATGTCTCGGGGACCCCAAGAGACCCAGTACTTC. Translation gives CASSLLMSRGPQETQYF.

This clonotype appeared many times. V and J are TRBV6-1 and TRBJ2-2, with D possibly TRBD1 on 5 matching bases. Germline V gene sequence: CDR1 MNHNS, CDR2 SASEGT. The CDR3 is 14 amino acids. Trimming left V 3 bases short and J 1 base short, with 6 bases between. The CDR3 DNA is TGTGCCAGCAGTGACCAGGGGAACACCGGGGAGCTGTTTTTT. Amino acid sequence: CASSDQGNTGELFF.

In this sample, this clonotype turned up once. The V call is TRBV7-3, the J call TRBJ1-6; the D is unclear. CDR3 size: 12 residues. Per the germline V gene, CDR1 is SGHTA and CDR2 is FQGTGA. Trimming removed 4 bases from V and 12 bases from J, with 10 bases in between. The CDR3 sequence: CASSSSPGPLHF. CDR3 DNA sequence: TGTGCCAGCAGCTCGAGCCCAGGACCCCTCCACTTT. The variable domain in full, completed from reference TRBV7-3 and TRBJ1-6, reads GAGVSQTPSNKVTEKGKYVELRCDPISGHTALYWYRQSLGQGPEFLIYFQGTGAADDSGLPNDRFFAVRPEGSVSTLKIQRTERGDSAVYLCASSSSPGPLHFGNGTRLTVT.